Shown below are 13 T cell receptor beta chains from a single sample sequenced in a study of Graves' ophthalmopathy and Graves' hyperthyroidism. Scientists amplified the TCR beta CDR3 regions from RNA transcripts. Scientists carried out first-round RT-PCR using HTBI primers and then a second-round multiplex PCR. TCRdb itself ran the multiplex PCR reads through MiXCR, one entry per CDR3 protein. This sample carries approximately 700,000 distinct CDR3 sequences, 40% of them seen once, and the ten largest clones take approximately 43%. The sequenced material came from peripheral blood. The receptors were sampled from an adult man with Graves' ophthalmopathy.

The sample holds one count of this clonotype. This chain connects TRBV15 to TRBJ1-5, with a weak D call TRBD1 (6 bases). The CDR3 length is 15 residues. Germline CDR1 and CDR2: LNHNV and YYDKDF (reference sequence). Between the trimmed V and J ends, which lost 3 bases and 4 bases, there was a span of 13 bases. The CDR3 region is CATSSVRDTNQPQHF. In DNA, the CDR3 is TGTGCCACCAGCAGTGTCCGGGACACTAATCAGCCCCAGCATTTT.

Regarding this clonotype: Since a much larger clone is just one base distant, this may be a read error. The rearrangement joins TRBV19 to TRBJ1-5; D is unclear. CDR3 length equals 16 residues. Germline assignment: CDR1 LNHDA and CDR2 SQIVND (reference sequence). The CDR3 DNA sequence: TGTGCCAGTAGTAGGCGGCGTGGGGATAGCAGTCAGCCCCAGCATTTT. Protein product: CASSRRRGDSSQPQHF.

For this clonotype: A single base separates this from a much larger clone, so it may be a read error. The chain employs TRBV7-3 and TRBJ1-2; tentative D call: TRBD1 (5 bases). V was cut by 4 bases and J by 3 bases, with 21 bases left in between. Germline CDR1 is SGHTA and CDR2 is FQGTGA. This CDR3 has 17 amino acids. The CDR3 protein is CASSSTSAGAQYYGYTF. In nucleotides, the CDR3 is TGTGCCAGCAGCTCGACCTCGGCTGGGGCACAATACTATGGCTACACCTTC.

V and J are TRBV12-3 or TRBV12-4 and TRBJ1-6, with unresolved D. The CDR3 is made up of 14 amino acids. V was clipped by 8 bases and J by 8 bases, with 16 bases between them. CDR3 amino acids: CASRTEFFDSPLHF. The CDR3 DNA sequence: TGTGCCAGCCGGACGGAGTTCTTCGATTCACCCCTCCACTTT.

This clonotype has a handful of counts. The chain carries TRBV19 and TRBJ1-2; possible D gene TRBD1, 5 bases. Germline V gives CDR1 LNHDA, CDR2 SQIVND (reference sequence). This CDR3 has 16 residues. V shed 8 bases and J shed 4 bases, with 23 bases lying between them. In DNA form, the CDR3 reads TGTGCCAGTCGGCAAAGTGGGACCTCTTGGAGCTATGGCTACACCTTC. Translated, it gives CASRQSGTSWSYGYTF.

Of note for this clonotype: A much larger clone lies a single base off, so this may be a read error. The chain joins TRBV10-3 to TRBJ1-2; a possible D gene is TRBD1 (5 bases). Germline-derived CDR1 and CDR2 are ENHRY and SYGVKD. CDR3 length: 12 amino acids. V lost 11 bases, J lost 5 bases, and 15 bases lay in between. The CDR3 reads CAAVDEGYGYTF. As DNA, the CDR3 is TGTGCCGCCGTAGACGAGGGGTATGGCTACACCTTC.

The V call is TRBV11-1, the J call TRBJ2-7; 7 nucleotides agree with TRBD1. Looked up from germline, CDR1 is SGHAT and CDR2 is FQDESV (reference sequence). The V and J ends lost 8 bases and 3 bases, in that order; junction bases with no gene match: 19. This CDR3 has 17 amino acids. CDR3 in amino acids: CASSPRFLRDRNYEQYF. The DNA for the CDR3 is TGTGCCAGCTCACCACGATTCCTCCGGGACAGAAACTACGAGCAGTACTTC. The entire variable domain, with the rest obtained from reference TRBV11-1 and TRBJ2-7, is as follows: EAEVAQSPRYKITEKSQAVAFWCDPISGHATLYWYRQILGQGPELLVQFQDESVVDDSQLPKDRFSAERLKGVDSTLKIQPAELGDSAMYLCASSPRFLRDRNYEQYFGPGTRLTVT.

On this clonotype itself: Lacking the conserved final phenylalanine or tryptophan, this CDR3 likely reflects a read error. The gene calls are TRBV20-1 and TRBJ1-2; a weak D match, TRBD1 (5 bases). Germline V gene sequence: CDR1 DFQATT, CDR2 SNEGSKA (reference sequence). V shed 7 bases and J shed 7 bases, with 13 bases lying between them. The CDR3 totals 11 residues. For the CDR3, the DNA is TGCAGTGGGGGCCCCACCAGTGGCTACACCTCC. It is translated as CSGGPTSGYTS.

The chain links TRBV9 to TRBJ1-5; D is possibly TRBD1 (6 bases). V shed 3 bases and J shed 0 bases, with 10 bases lying between them. CDR1 and CDR2 from the germline V gene are SGDLS and YYNGEE. CDR3 size: 15 residues. For the CDR3, the DNA is TGTGCCAGCAGCGAGGGGGAATATAGCAATCAGCCCCAGCATTTT. Its protein product is CASSEGEYSNQPQHF.

The chain combines TRBV7-2 with TRBJ2-7; tentative D call: TRBD2 (6 bases). V was shortened by 6 bases and J by 4 bases, with 25 bases between the two germline ends. This CDR3 region has 17 residues. The V gene's germline CDR1 is SGHTA and CDR2 FQGNSA. The CDR3 nucleotides read TGTGCCAGCAGTTTCGGGCTGGAGGGAACTTCTTTATACGAGCAGTACTTC. It specifies CASSFGLEGTSLYEQYF.

The sample holds many counts of this clonotype. The J gene is TRBJ1-3, the V gene TRBV9; no clear D. V was shortened by 0 bases and J by 2 bases, with 6 bases between the two germline ends. Germline loops: CDR1 SGDLS, CDR2 YYNGEE. The CDR3 is 14 residues long. CDR3 DNA sequence: TGTGCCAGCAGCGTAGGATGGGCTGGAAACACCATATATTTT. Translating it yields CASSVGWAGNTIYF.

On this clonotype: Relative to the germline gene, one junction end is altered; a read error may explain this. The rearrangement joins TRBV29-1 to TRBJ2-7; 10 nucleotides match TRBD2. CDR3 length: 15 residues. The germline V gene has CDR1 SQVTM and CDR2 ANQGSEA. The CDR3 sequence: CSVLGLAGASCEQYF. The CDR3 DNA reads TGCAGCGTTTTAGGGCTAGCGGGGGCTTCCTGCGAGCAGTACTTC.

V is TRBV15 and J is TRBJ2-7; 14 bases fit TRBD2. Near its end, the DNA agrees better with TRBJ2-1, so the J call may be wrong. There are 15 residues in the CDR3. Germline V gives CDR1 LNHNV, CDR2 YYDKDF (reference sequence). Written as DNA, the CDR3 is TGTGCCACCAGGACGGGACTAGCGGGAGCCGGTGAGCAGTTCTTC. Residues: CATRTGLAGAGEQFF.